Described below is a single T cell receptor (beta chain) sequence and its context. Per the original data handling: Counts of nucleated cells, estimated from reference gene primer amplification, were obtained. This table comes from immunoSEQ multiplex PCR, and its TCRdb copy is limited to in-frame clones, with some not included. V and J calls and clone size come straight from that table; D and trimming were deduced from the DNA. Here the sample spans some 290,000 clones, roughly 89% being singletons. The sample belongs to a study of blood T cell repertoires in COVID-19. Whole-study context: Collection of acute and convalescent COVID-19 samples took place in the United States, Italy and Spain.

The Seattle site enrolled patients during active infection and followed them longitudinally. This sequence originates from a woman aged 25 to 39 with COVID-19, enrolled during active disease. Sequenced sample: peripheral blood.

The CDR3 protein is CASSYPTSQETQYF. CDR3 coding DNA: TGTGCCAGCAGTTACCCAACTTCCCAAGAGACCCAGTACTTC. The chain combines TRBV6-2 or TRBV6-3 with TRBJ2-5; no clear D. Trimming pared 2 bases from V and 1 base from J, leaving 8 bases between. Germline V lookup: CDR1 MNHEY, CDR2 SVGEGT. This CDR3 has 14 amino acids.